The 22 T cell receptor beta chains reported below all come from one sample, sequenced in a study of molecular identifiers for immune sequencing clone quantification. From the PCR reads, TCRdb called clonotypes with MiXCR, one entry per CDR3 protein. The profile shows about half a million distinct CDR3 sequences, 20% to 25% of them singletons. The specimen sequenced was naive CD8+ T cells from blood, with Jurkat cell RNA spiked in. As to subset: FACS-sorted CD8+CD4-CCR7+CD45RA+ naive T cells. The receptors were gathered from a human donor in good health. Some libraries in this study had Jurkat cell RNA spiked in.

This clonotype was seen repeatedly, ten times or more. The chain combines TRBV20-1 with TRBJ2-6, with 7 bases that match TRBD1. Germline trimming cut 6 bases from V and 8 bases from J; bases unmatched to any gene: 7. Germline assignment: CDR1 DFQATT and CDR2 SNEGSKA (reference sequence). CDR3 length: 13 amino acids. The CDR3, as DNA: TGCAGTGCACTTACAGGGGCGCCCAACGTCCTGACTTTC. Encoded protein: CSALTGAPNVLTF.

V usage is TRBV9 and J usage is TRBJ2-1, with TRBD2 as a possible D gene (7 bases). Germline CDR1 is SGDLS and CDR2 is YYNGEE. The V end was cut by 2 bases, the J end by 9 bases, with 15 bases between. The CDR3 is 14 residues long. The CDR3 protein is CASSVGGGSGEQFF. The DNA of the CDR3 is TGTGCCAGCAGCGTCGGGGGCGGGAGCGGTGAGCAGTTCTTC.

With respect to this clonotype: A junction boundary mismatches the germline segment, possibly from a read error. This chain links TRBV6-6 with TRBJ2-1; 12 bases map to TRBD2. The CDR3 is 18 residues long. Looked up from germline, CDR1 is MNHNY and CDR2 is SVGAGI (reference sequence). The CDR3 loop reads CVSSSPTFRTSGDNEQFF. The CDR3 region has the DNA TGTGTCAGCAGCTCACCAACGTTTCGGACTAGCGGGGACAATGAGCAGTTCTTC.

This clonotype was counted a few times. V gene TRBV19 combines with J gene TRBJ2-3, with TRBD2 identical over 7 bases. The germline CDR1 and CDR2 sequences are LNHDA and SQIVND (reference sequence). V was clipped by 5 bases and J by 3 bases; unmatched bases: 8. This CDR3 spans 15 amino acids. This chain's CDR3 is CASSSTGGHTDTQYF. The CDR3 DNA reads as TGTGCCAGTAGTTCGACGGGGGGTCATACAGATACGCAGTATTTT.

The rearrangement joins TRBV12-3 or TRBV12-4 to TRBJ2-1; D unresolved. Trimming cost V 3 bases and J 3 bases, with 9 bases left between them. There are 14 residues in the CDR3. The CDR3 DNA reads TGTGCCAGCAGTTTGGACGGAAACTACAATGAGCAGTTCTTC. Amino acid sequence: CASSLDGNYNEQFF.

The chain combines TRBV29-1 with TRBJ1-1; 9 nucleotides align to TRBD1. Trimming cost V 6 bases and J 2 bases; bases outside gene matches: 4. The CDR3 runs 13 residues. Germline assignment: CDR1 SQVTM and CDR2 ANQGSEA. The CDR3 is CSVPGQGNTEAFF. DNA for the CDR3: TGCAGCGTACCGGGACAGGGAAACACTGAAGCTTTCTTT. Complete variable domain (other parts from reference TRBV29-1 and TRBJ1-1): SAVISQKPSRDICQRGTSLTIQCQVDSQVTMMFWYRQQPGQSLTLIATANQGSEATYESGFVIDKFPISRPNLTFSTLTVSNMSPEDSSIYLCSVPGQGNTEAFFGQGTRLTVV.

In its sample, this clonotype was seen a few times. The rearrangement uses TRBV20-1 and TRBJ2-7; maybe TRBD2 (5 bases). V was pared by 0 bases and J by 6 bases, with 15 bases between. CDR3 length: 14 amino acids. Per germline, CDR1 DFQATT and CDR2 SNEGSKA (reference sequence). The CDR3 nucleotides read TGCAGTGCTAGAGATTATCGAGGGTTAAGCGAGCAGTACTTC. Its translation: CSARDYRGLSEQYF.

In the case of this clonotype: Just one base apart from a much larger clone, this may be a read error. This chain uses TRBV10-1 with TRBJ2-3; D is unclear. The V gene lost 0 bases and the J gene lost 14 bases, with 12 bases spanning the gap. CDR1 WNHNN and CDR2 SYGVQD come from the germline V gene (reference sequence). The length of the CDR3 is 12 residues. The CDR3 region has the DNA TGCGCCAGCAGTGAGTCTCCGAACCTTCTGTATTTT. Encoded protein: CASSESPNLLYF.

A word on this clonotype: It may be a read error: a sequence one base away is much more abundant. Without the conserved terminal phenylalanine or tryptophan, this CDR3 likely stems from a read error. The genes are TRBV27 and TRBJ2-7; weak D call: TRBD1 (8 bases). V was cut by 6 bases and J by 1 base, with 16 bases left in between. Germline V lookup: CDR1 MNHEY, CDR2 SMNVEV (reference sequence). The CDR3 sequence is 15 residues long. The CDR3 protein is CASREGGTGSYEQYL. The CDR3 DNA follows: TGTGCCAGCAGAGAGGGAGGGACAGGTTCCTACGAGCAGTACCTC.

The rearrangement links TRBV29-1 to TRBJ1-2, with D unresolved. The CDR3 is 12 residues long. Germline V CDR1 and CDR2: SQVTM, ANQGSEA. Trimming removed 3 bases at V and 4 bases at J, with 9 bases between. For the CDR3, the DNA is TGCAGCGTTGATGAGGGCAGCTATGGCTACACCTTC. It codes for CSVDEGSYGYTF.

This clonotype showed up many times. The CDR3 DNA reads as TGTGCCAGCAGTTCAACGTGGGACAGGGTAGTACCTGGGGCCAACGTCCTGACTTTC. Translated, it gives CASSSTWDRVVPGANVLTF. The V and J genes are TRBV6-5 and TRBJ2-6, with TRBD1 identical over 9 bases. CDR3 size: 19 residues. V was clipped by 4 bases and J by 2 bases; unmatched bases: 12. Germline CDR1 is MNHEY and CDR2 is SVGAGI.

The sample holds a few counts of this clonotype. The genes are TRBV9 and TRBJ1-1; D gene unclear. V was shortened by 2 bases and J by 0 bases, with 11 bases between the two germline ends. Germline lookup yields CDR1 SGDLS and CDR2 YYNGEE. The CDR3 is 15 amino acids. Here the CDR3 DNA reads TGTGCCAGCAGCGTTATCTCAGTCATGAACACTGAAGCTTTCTTT. Translated: CASSVISVMNTEAFF.

This clonotype was seen many times. V is TRBV21-1 and J is TRBJ2-7. TRBV21-1 is a pseudogene locus. There are 14 residues in the CDR3. The CDR3 loop reads CASSELTYSYEQYF. As DNA, the CDR3 is TGTGCCAGCAGCGAACTGACATACTCCTACGAGCAGTACTTC.

The V and J genes are TRBV12-3 or TRBV12-4 and TRBJ2-1; 16 bases fit TRBD2. Losses at the gene ends were 5 bases for V and 12 bases for J; bases not matched to a gene: 7. This CDR3 is 15 amino acids long. The CDR3 DNA reads as TGTGCCAGCAGTCAGGGACTAGCGGGGGGGCCGTGGCAGTTCTTC. As protein: CASSQGLAGGPWQFF.

This clonotype has ten or more counts. The chain carries TRBV2 and TRBJ2-3; weak D call: TRBD2 (5 bases). The length of the CDR3 is 14 residues. Germline assignment: CDR1 SNHLY and CDR2 FYNNEI. The V end was cut by 8 bases, the J end by 4 bases, with 16 bases between. For the CDR3, the DNA is TGTGCCAGCTGGTCGGGGATCGCCTCAGATACGCAGTATTTT. Residues: CASWSGIASDTQYF.

The chain's CDR3 is CASKTGDTGELFF. The CDR3 coding sequence is TGTGCCAGCAAAACAGGGGACACCGGGGAGCTGTTTTTT. The V gene is TRBV9, the J gene TRBJ2-2; 7 positions agree with TRBD1. This CDR3 has 13 residues. The V gene's germline CDR1 is SGDLS and CDR2 YYNGEE. The V and J ends lost 6 bases and 3 bases, in that order; junction bases with no gene match: 2.

This clonotype was seen repeatedly, ten times or more. This chain connects TRBV29-1 to TRBJ2-3, with 12 bases lining up with TRBD2. After removal of 6 bases from V and 3 bases from J, the junction contained 16 bases not matched to a gene. Per germline, CDR1 SQVTM and CDR2 ANQGSEA. There are 18 residues in the CDR3. The CDR3 DNA is TGCAGCGTCGCACCCTCTAGCGGGAGGGCAGGGAGGACAGATACGCAGTATTTT. Residues: CSVAPSSGRAGRTDTQYF.

This clonotype appeared a single time. A much larger clone sits a single nucleotide away, making a read error possible. J is TRBJ2-2 and V is TRBV20-1; 10 bases fit TRBD1. The CDR3 runs to 14 residues. The V gene's germline CDR1 is DFQATT and CDR2 SNEGSKA (reference sequence). The CDR3 region has the DNA TGCAGTGCTAGGGACAGGGGGAACACCGGGGAGCCGTTTTTT. Protein: CSARDRGNTGEPFF.

The rearrangement uses TRBV7-9 and TRBJ1-1; D not resolved. Per the germline V gene, CDR1 is SEHNR and CDR2 is FQNEAQ (reference sequence). Deletions cut 1 base from V and 4 bases from J, with 10 bases between. The CDR3 consists of 14 residues. The CDR3 nucleotides read TGTGCCAGCAGCTTAGTCCCACTGGGCACTGAAGCTTTCTTT. It codes for CASSLVPLGTEAFF.

Comments on this clonotype: A single base separates this from a much larger clone, so it may be a read error. The rearrangement uses TRBV29-1 and TRBJ2-3, with D maybe TRBD1 (6 bases). This CDR3 has 13 residues. The germline CDR1 and CDR2 sequences are SQVTM and ANQGSEA. Here the CDR3 DNA reads TGCAACGTGGACCGGGACACCACAGATACGCAGTATTTT. It is translated as CNVDRDTTDTQYF.

The V gene is TRBV6-2 or TRBV6-3, the J gene TRBJ2-3; D gene ambiguous. This CDR3 spans 16 amino acids. Trimming left V 2 bases short and J 2 bases short, with 14 bases between. CDR1 and CDR2 (germline): MNHEY, SVGEGT. CDR3 nucleotides: TGTGCCAGCAGTTACCTTGGAACGGTGGCCACAGATACGCAGTATTTT. It translates to CASSYLGTVATDTQYF.

In this sample, this clonotype turned up a few times. The chain joins TRBV5-1 to TRBJ2-7; 10 bases fit TRBD1. This CDR3 is built from 15 residues. The V and J ends lost 4 bases and 2 bases, in that order; junction bases with no gene match: 6. The V gene's germline CDR1 is SGHRS and CDR2 YFSETQ. This chain's CDR3 is CASSIWTGGTYEQYF. For the CDR3, the DNA is TGCGCCAGCAGCATCTGGACAGGGGGTACCTACGAGCAGTACTTC.